The sequence of this T cell receptor beta chain was determined in a study of identical twins. TCRdb itself ran the 5' RACE reads through MiXCR, one entry per CDR3 protein. Of around 370,000 distinct CDR3 sequences listed, approximately 8.7% are singletons. The CDR3 is 14 residues long. V was clipped by 5 bases and J by 2 bases, with 13 bases between them. The germline V gene encodes CDR1 DFQATT and CDR2 SNEGSKA (reference sequence). This chain joins TRBV20-1 and TRBJ1-3; D is unclear. Sequenced material: naive T cells sorted from blood. This sequence originates from a woman in her forties or fifties in good health. The CDR3 DNA sequence: TGCAGTGCTGCCGGGGAGTGGACTGGAAACACCATATATTTT. Translating it yields CSAAGEWTGNTIYF.